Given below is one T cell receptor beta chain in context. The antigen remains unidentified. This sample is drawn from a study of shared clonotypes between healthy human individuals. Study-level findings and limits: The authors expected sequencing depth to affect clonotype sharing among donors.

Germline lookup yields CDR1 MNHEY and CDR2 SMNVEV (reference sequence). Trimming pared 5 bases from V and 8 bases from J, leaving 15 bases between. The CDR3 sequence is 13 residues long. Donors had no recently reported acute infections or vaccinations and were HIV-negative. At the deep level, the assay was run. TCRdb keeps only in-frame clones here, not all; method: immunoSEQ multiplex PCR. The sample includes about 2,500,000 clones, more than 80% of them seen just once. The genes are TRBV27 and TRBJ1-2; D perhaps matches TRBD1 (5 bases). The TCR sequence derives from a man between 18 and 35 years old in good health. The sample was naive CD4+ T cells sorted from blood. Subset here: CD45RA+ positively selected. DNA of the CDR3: TGTGCCAGCAGTACCGGGACCCCTTTCGGCTACACCTTC. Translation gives CASSTGTPFGYTF.